This entry lists 28 T cell receptor beta chains sequenced from one sample in a study of shared clonotypes between healthy human individuals. Here immunoSEQ multiplex PCR was the method, and the copy in TCRdb shows in-frame clones only, minus some. The data show more than 150,000 clones, just under 95% seen once. The sequenced sample consisted of naive CD4+ T cells sorted from blood. Subset specified: CD45RA+ positively selected. Every receptor here comes from a woman aged 30 to 39 in good health.

This sequence joins TRBV6-1 and TRBJ1-3; the D gene is possibly TRBD1 (6 bases). The germline V gene has CDR1 MNHNS and CDR2 SASEGT. The V gene lost 11 bases and the J gene lost 2 bases, with 19 bases spanning the gap. This CDR3 spans 15 amino acids. This chain's CDR3 is CAVGRKGGAGNTIYF. The CDR3 bases are TGTGCCGTCGGGCGGAAAGGGGGGGCTGGAAACACCATATATTTT.

The chain employs TRBV5-4 and TRBJ2-5; 10 bases are a match to TRBD1. This CDR3 comprises 17 residues. The V gene end was trimmed by 4 bases and the J gene end by 5 bases; junction bases not matched to a gene: 14. Germline V gene sequence: CDR1 SGHNT, CDR2 YYREEE (reference sequence). The CDR3 nucleotides are TGTGCCAGCAGCCATTTCACCGGGACAGGGGATATGGAGACCCAGTACTTC. This encodes CASSHFTGTGDMETQYF.

The chain joins TRBV10-1 to TRBJ2-2; D is undetermined. Between the trimmed V and J ends, which lost 0 bases and 7 bases, there was a span of 9 bases. The CDR3 is made up of 14 amino acids. Germline CDR1 and CDR2: WNHNN and SYGVQD (reference sequence). CDR3 protein: CASSESAGRGELFF. For the CDR3, the DNA is TGCGCCAGCAGTGAGTCGGCCGGACGCGGGGAGCTGTTTTTT.

In nucleotides, the CDR3 is TGTGCCAGCAGTTCTGGGACCTTTTGGGCAGGGAGCCGAGACACCATATATTTT. Amino acid sequence: CASSSGTFWAGSRDTIYF. This chain joins TRBV28 and TRBJ1-3; tentative D call: TRBD1 (5 bases). The germline V gene encodes CDR1 MDHEN and CDR2 SYDVKM. Trimming took off 4 bases at V and 8 bases at J, with 27 bases between the two ends. The CDR3 spans 18 residues.

The rearrangement uses TRBV7-2 and TRBJ1-2, with a tentative D call TRBD1 (6 bases). Trimming left V 5 bases short and J 4 bases short, with 14 bases between. The V gene's germline CDR1 is SGHTA and CDR2 FQGNSA. The CDR3 extends over 14 amino acids. The CDR3 DNA reads TGTGCCAGCAGCCCGCCGGGACACCGCTATGGCTACACCTTC. It is translated as CASSPPGHRYGYTF.

The CDR3, as DNA: TGTGCCAGCAGCCTAAGCTGGACTAGCGGGGAGCAGTACTTC. This encodes CASSLSWTSGEQYF. The V call is TRBV7-3, the J call TRBJ2-7; 11 bases fit TRBD2. The V segment lost 5 bases and the J segment 7 bases; nucleotides outside the gene matches: 7. Germline values: CDR1 SGHTA, CDR2 FQGTGA. The CDR3 extends over 14 amino acids.

The V gene is TRBV28, the J gene TRBJ1-5, with unresolved D. V was pared by 5 bases and J by 0 bases, with 11 bases between. CDR1 and CDR2 from the germline V gene are MDHEN and SYDVKM. CDR3 length equals 15 residues. The CDR3 DNA is TGTGCCAGCAGTCCGGACTTGTATAGCAATCAGCCCCAGCATTTT. It specifies CASSPDLYSNQPQHF.

V is TRBV7-8 and J is TRBJ2-7; D unclear. The CDR3 length is 15 residues. The V gene's germline CDR1 is SGHVS and CDR2 FQNEAQ. Trimming took 5 bases from V and 0 from J, leaving 14 bases between them. The CDR3 DNA reads as TGTGCCAGCAGCCACGCTAGATTCAGCTCCTACGAGCAGTACTTC. Its translation: CASSHARFSSYEQYF. The full variable domain, in which reference TRBV7-8 and TRBJ2-7 provide the parts outside the CDR3, is GAGVSQSPRYKVAKRGQDVALRCDPISGHVSLFWYQQALGQGPEFLTYFQNEAQLDKSGLPSDRFFAERPEGSVSTLKIQRTQQEDSAVYLCASSHARFSSYEQYFGPGTRLTVT.

This clone has only one observation. This rearrangement joins TRBV27 to TRBJ1-1; possible D gene TRBD1, 6 bases. The germline gives CDR1 MNHEY, CDR2 SMNVEV (reference sequence). Trimming took 5 bases from V and 7 from J, leaving 32 bases between them. The CDR3 runs to 19 residues. The CDR3 region has the DNA TGTGCCAGCAGTAGGGTCCGGGACACTTGGGGGGGGACCAAGATTGAAGCTTTCTTT. Its protein is CASSRVRDTWGGTKIEAFF.

Note on this clone: Given a much more abundant clone one base away, this may be a read error. This rearrangement joins TRBV6-4 to TRBJ1-3; 8 nucleotides line up with TRBD1. The CDR3 loop spans 17 amino acids. Germline loops: CDR1 MRHNA, CDR2 SNTAGT. CDR3 sequence: CASSDQTGEGPGNIIYF. CDR3 DNA: TGTGCCAGCAGTGACCAGACAGGGGAAGGACCTGGAAACATCATATATTTT.

This chain links TRBV28 with TRBJ1-4; the D is unclear. V lost 5 bases to trimming and J lost 8 bases, with 12 bases between them. Germline loops: CDR1 MDHEN, CDR2 SYDVKM. The CDR3 is 13 residues long. This CDR3 reads CASSPPTVEKLFF. For the CDR3, the DNA is TGTGCCAGCAGTCCCCCCACAGTCGAAAAACTGTTTTTT.

The J gene is TRBJ2-7, the V gene TRBV6-5; D remains ambiguous. Germline V gene lookup returns CDR1 MNHEY and CDR2 SVGAGI. Trimming pared 6 bases from V and 0 bases from J, leaving 12 bases between. The CDR3 extends over 14 amino acids. The CDR3 nucleotides are TGTGCCAGCAGGATAGACTGGAGCTCCTACGAGCAGTACTTC. Residues: CASRIDWSSYEQYF.

The rearrangement joins TRBV19 to TRBJ1-2, with unresolved D. V was trimmed by 5 bases and J by 4 bases, leaving 11 bases between them. Germline values: CDR1 LNHDA, CDR2 SQIVND (reference sequence). This CDR3 has 13 residues. CDR3 sequence: CASSPDRSYGYTF. CDR3 sequence (DNA): TGTGCCAGTAGTCCCGACCGAAGCTATGGCTACACCTTC.

J is TRBJ2-2 and V is TRBV18; 8 bases are a match to TRBD1. The CDR3 spans 18 residues. Losses at the gene ends were 3 bases for V and 2 bases for J; bases not matched to a gene: 11. Per the germline V gene, CDR1 is KGHSH and CDR2 is LQKENI. CDR3 residues: CASSPPFWTGINTGELFF. The CDR3 nucleotides are TGTGCCAGCTCACCCCCTTTTTGGACAGGGATAAACACCGGGGAGCTGTTTTTT. The full variable domain, completed using reference TRBV18 and TRBJ2-2, is NAGVMQNPRHLVRRRGQEARLRCSPMKGHSHVYWYRQLPEEGLKFMVYLQKENIIDESGMPKERFSAEFPKEGPSILRIQQVVRGDSAAYFCASSPPFWTGINTGELFFGEGSRLTVL.

This clone was seen only once. The rearrangement joins TRBV15 to TRBJ1-5; 8 nucleotides align to TRBD1. The germline V gene has CDR1 LNHNV and CDR2 YYDKDF (reference sequence). J gave up 7 bases and V 6 bases, and 5 bases lay outside the gene matches. The CDR3 consists of 13 residues. The CDR3 is CATSSTGGQPQHF. In DNA form, the CDR3 reads TGTGCCACCAGTAGTACAGGGGGACAGCCCCAGCATTTT.

The genes are TRBV18 and TRBJ1-3; possibly TRBD1 for D (6 bases). The germline V and J ends were trimmed by 4 bases and 0 bases, with 22 bases remaining between them. Per germline, CDR1 KGHSH and CDR2 LQKENI. This CDR3 comprises 19 residues. DNA for the CDR3: TGTGCCAGCTCACGAGTCTCGGGGGCTCCCACTCCCTCTGGAAACACCATATATTTT. It translates to CASSRVSGAPTPSGNTIYF.

The sample holds one count of this clone. The V call is TRBV4-1, the J call TRBJ2-1; no firm D call. CDR3 size: 14 residues. The V end was cut by 0 bases, the J end by 4 bases, with 7 bases between. Germline lookup yields CDR1 MGHRA and CDR2 YSYEKL. The CDR3 sequence is CASSQELLYNEQFF. In DNA form, the CDR3 reads TGCGCCAGCAGCCAAGAGTTATTATACAATGAGCAGTTCTTC.

The V gene is TRBV9, the J gene TRBJ2-3, with 12 bases lining up with TRBD2. The CDR3 spans 17 residues. CDR1 SGDLS and CDR2 YYNGEE come from the germline V gene. The V gene end was trimmed by 5 bases and the J gene end by 1 base; junction bases not matched to a gene: 8. The CDR3 reads CASSLPSSGRGTDTQYF. Here the CDR3 DNA reads TGTGCCAGCAGTCTCCCTTCTAGCGGGAGGGGCACAGATACGCAGTATTTT.

The chain combines TRBV7-9 with TRBJ2-1; D gene uncertain. Trimming stripped 8 bases from V and 4 bases from J, with 15 bases between. Germline assignment: CDR1 SEHNR and CDR2 FQNEAQ (reference sequence). The CDR3 has 14 residues. The DNA for the CDR3 is TGTGCCAGCGGCCCCCCTGCGGAGTACAATGAGCAGTTCTTC. It codes for CASGPPAEYNEQFF. Full variable domain (missing parts from reference TRBV7-9 and TRBJ2-1): DTGVSQNPRHKITKRGQNVTFRCDPISEHNRLYWYRQTLGQGPEFLTYFQNEAQLEKSRLLSDRFSAERPKGSFSTLEIQRTEQGDSAMYLCASGPPAEYNEQFFGPGTRLTVL.

On this clone itself: The same CDR3 arises from other DNA sequences in this sample as well. V usage is TRBV19 and J usage is TRBJ1-5; D ambiguous. The germline CDR1 and CDR2 sequences are LNHDA and SQIVND (reference sequence). This CDR3 is built from 12 residues. Between the trimmed V and J ends, which lost 5 bases and 4 bases, there was a span of 6 bases. In DNA form, the CDR3 reads TGTGCCAGTAGTGTGGGGAATCAGCCCCAGCATTTT. Amino acids: CASSVGNQPQHF. The full variable domain, with the rest looked up from reference TRBV19 and TRBJ1-5, is DGGITQSPKYLFRKEGQNVTLSCEQNLNHDAMYWYRQDPGQGLRLIYYSQIVNDFQKGDIAEGYSVSREKKESFPLTVTSAQKNPTAFYLCASSVGNQPQHFGDGTRLSIL.

The gene calls are TRBV11-2 and TRBJ2-1; unclear D gene. The V and J ends lost 5 bases and 4 bases respectively, with 21 bases between them. CDR1 SGHAT and CDR2 FQNNGV come from the germline V gene. The CDR3 length is 17 residues. CDR3 in amino acids: CASSPDPGWGIYNEQFF. In DNA, the CDR3 is TGTGCCAGCAGCCCAGACCCCGGATGGGGTATATACAATGAGCAGTTCTTC.

DNA of the CDR3: TGCGCCAGCAGCGCCAACCCTATCCGCTATACGCAGTATTTT. Translated: CASSANPIRYTQYF. The gene calls are TRBV5-1 and TRBJ2-3; no clear D. The germline V gene encodes CDR1 SGHRS and CDR2 YFSETQ. This CDR3 is 14 amino acids long. Trimming took 4 bases from V and 7 from J, leaving 16 bases between them.

The V gene is TRBV5-1, the J gene TRBJ2-7, with 9 positions matching TRBD1. The CDR3 extends over 15 amino acids. Germline V gives CDR1 SGHRS, CDR2 YFSETQ. V shed 4 bases and J 2 bases; nucleotides not matched to a gene: 7. The CDR3 DNA follows: TGCGCCAGCAGCATATCCGGGACAGGGCCCTACGAGCAGTACTTC. Translation gives CASSISGTGPYEQYF.

This clone was counted once. This sequence joins TRBV5-5 and TRBJ1-3; D remains ambiguous. The CDR3 length is 14 residues. With 0 bases removed from V and 0 bases from J, the gap between germline ends came to 4 bases. CDR1 and CDR2 from the germline V gene are SGHKS and YYEKEE (reference sequence). This chain's CDR3 is CASSLEFSGNTIYF. The CDR3 nucleotides are TGTGCCAGCAGCTTGGAATTCTCTGGAAACACCATATATTTT.

The chain links TRBV6-5 to TRBJ1-1, with unresolved D. Per germline, CDR1 MNHEY and CDR2 SVGAGI. The length of the CDR3 is 15 residues. V dropped 6 bases and J dropped 8 bases, with 22 bases sitting between them. The CDR3: CASSSIDRAEREAFF. The CDR3 DNA reads TGTGCCAGCAGCTCCATTGACCGCGCGGAGAGGGAAGCTTTCTTT.

The chain joins TRBV7-9 to TRBJ1-1; D possibly corresponds to TRBD1 (5 bases). V gave up 5 bases and J gave up 1 base, with 14 bases separating them. The V gene's germline CDR1 is SEHNR and CDR2 FQNEAQ (reference sequence). This CDR3 region has 15 residues. CDR3 loop: CASSPSAGRNTEAFF. CDR3 nucleotides: TGTGCCAGCAGCCCTTCGGCAGGGAGGAACACTGAAGCTTTCTTT.

This clone has only a few counts. This chain uses TRBV19 with TRBJ2-7; 12 bases are shared with TRBD1. This CDR3 spans 15 amino acids. Germline V gene sequence: CDR1 LNHDA, CDR2 SQIVND (reference sequence). V dropped 5 bases and J dropped 5; count of bases not matched to a gene: 7. The CDR3 reads CASSDGTGGRNEQYF. In DNA, the CDR3 is TGTGCCAGTAGTGATGGGACAGGGGGCCGGAACGAGCAGTACTTC.

V usage is TRBV19 and J usage is TRBJ2-5, with a weak D call TRBD2 (5 bases). The CDR3 loop spans 15 amino acids. The V gene lost 6 bases and the J gene lost 2 bases, with 16 bases spanning the gap. Germline values: CDR1 LNHDA, CDR2 SQIVND (reference sequence). Here the CDR3 DNA reads TGTGCCAGTAGCACCCACCGGACGGGACAAGAGACCCAGTACTTC. Its protein product is CASSTHRTGQETQYF.